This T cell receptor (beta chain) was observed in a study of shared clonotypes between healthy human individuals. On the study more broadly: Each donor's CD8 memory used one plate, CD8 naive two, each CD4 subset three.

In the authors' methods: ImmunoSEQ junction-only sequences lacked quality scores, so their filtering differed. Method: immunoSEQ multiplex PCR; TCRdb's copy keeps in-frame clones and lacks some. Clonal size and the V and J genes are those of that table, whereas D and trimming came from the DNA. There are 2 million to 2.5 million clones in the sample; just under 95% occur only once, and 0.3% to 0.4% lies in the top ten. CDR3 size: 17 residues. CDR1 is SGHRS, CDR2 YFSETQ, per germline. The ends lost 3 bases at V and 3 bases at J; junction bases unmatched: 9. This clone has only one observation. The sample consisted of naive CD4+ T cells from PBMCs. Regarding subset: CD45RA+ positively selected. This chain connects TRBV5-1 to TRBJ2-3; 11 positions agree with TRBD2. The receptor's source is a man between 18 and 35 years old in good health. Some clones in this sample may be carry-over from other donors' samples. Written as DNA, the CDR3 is TGCGCCAGCAGCTCCCCTAGCGGGAGGACCTGGACAGATACGCAGTATTTT. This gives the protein CASSSPSGRTWTDTQYF.